This entry concerns a single T cell receptor (beta chain). The source of the sample is a study of control samples from healthy donors and cancer patients. Method: immunoSEQ multiplex PCR; TCRdb's copy keeps in-frame clones and lacks some. The repertoire holds fewer than 25,000 clones, with 85% to 90% as singletons. The CDR3 covers 15 residues. The V end lost 2 bases, the J end lost 5 bases, and 16 bases lay between the germline ends. CDR1 is LGHDT and CDR2 is YNNKEL in the germline V gene (reference sequence). The V call is TRBV3-1 (or the pseudogene TRBV3-2), the J call TRBJ2-7, with a tentative D call TRBD2 (6 bases). The receptor's source is a woman aged 55-70 years with head and neck cancer. Source material: PBMCs. The chain's CDR3 is CASSQSWGLIDEQYF. The CDR3 nucleotides are TGTGCCAGCAGCCAAAGCTGGGGACTGATCGACGAGCAGTACTTC.